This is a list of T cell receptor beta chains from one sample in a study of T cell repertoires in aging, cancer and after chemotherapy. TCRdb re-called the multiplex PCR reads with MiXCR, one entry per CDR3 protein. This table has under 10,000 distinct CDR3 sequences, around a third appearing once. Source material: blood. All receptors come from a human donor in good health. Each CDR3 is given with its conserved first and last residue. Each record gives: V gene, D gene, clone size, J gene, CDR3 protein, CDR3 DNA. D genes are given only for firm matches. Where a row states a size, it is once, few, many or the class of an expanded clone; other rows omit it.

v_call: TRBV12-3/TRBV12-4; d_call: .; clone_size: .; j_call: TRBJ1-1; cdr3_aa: CASSPRAEAFF; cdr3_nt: TGTGCCAGCAGTCCCCGGGCTGAAGCTTTCTTT
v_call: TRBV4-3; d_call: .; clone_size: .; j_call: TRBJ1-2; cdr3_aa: CASSQEGGGYTF; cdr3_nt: TGCGCCAGCAGCCAAGAAGGGGGTGGCTACACCTTC
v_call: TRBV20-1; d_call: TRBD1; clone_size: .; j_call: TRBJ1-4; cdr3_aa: CSATGTGNEKLFF; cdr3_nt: TGCAGTGCTACCGGGACAGGGAATGAAAAACTGTTTTTT
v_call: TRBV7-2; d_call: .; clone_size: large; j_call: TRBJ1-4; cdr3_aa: CASSTDSEKLFF; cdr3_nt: TGTGCCAGCAGCACTGACAGTGAAAAACTGTTTTTT
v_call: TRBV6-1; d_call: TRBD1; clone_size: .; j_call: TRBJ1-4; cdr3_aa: CASSTGQGREKLFF; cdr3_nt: TGTGCCAGCAGTACGGGACAGGGTAGAGAAAAACTGTTTTTT
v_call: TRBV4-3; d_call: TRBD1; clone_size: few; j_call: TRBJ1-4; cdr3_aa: CASSQKTGTGDEKLFF; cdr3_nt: TGCGCCAGCAGCCAAAAAACCGGGACAGGGGATGAAAAACTGTTTTTT
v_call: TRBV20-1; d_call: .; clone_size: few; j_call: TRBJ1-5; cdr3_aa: CSGIRDSNQPQHF; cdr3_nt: TGCAGTGGGATCCGGGACAGCAATCAGCCCCAGCATTTT
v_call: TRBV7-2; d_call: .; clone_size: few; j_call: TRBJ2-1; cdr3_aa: CASRDWTHPYNEQFF; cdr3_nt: TGTGCCAGCCGAGACTGGACCCACCCCTACAATGAGCAGTTCTTC
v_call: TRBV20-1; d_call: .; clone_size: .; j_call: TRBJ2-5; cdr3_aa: CSAGENGAFEETQYF; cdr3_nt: TGCAGTGCGGGGGAAAATGGGGCCTTCGAAGAGACCCAGTACTTC
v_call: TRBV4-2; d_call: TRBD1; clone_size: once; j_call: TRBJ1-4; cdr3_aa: CASSLGQGPNEKLFF; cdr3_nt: TGCGCCAGCAGCCTCGGACAGGGCCCTAATGAAAAACTGTTTTTT
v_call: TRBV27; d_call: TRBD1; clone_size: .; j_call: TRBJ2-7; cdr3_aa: CASIPTGTGLTDEQYF; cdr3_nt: TGTGCCAGCATTCCCACCGGGACAGGGCTCACGGACGAGCAGTACTTC
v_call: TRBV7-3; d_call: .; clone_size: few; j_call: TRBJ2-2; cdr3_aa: CASSPGRELFF; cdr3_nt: TGTGCCAGCAGCCCCGGTAGGGAGCTGTTTTTT
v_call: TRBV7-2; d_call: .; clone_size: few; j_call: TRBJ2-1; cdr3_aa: CASSFRDPHYNEQFF; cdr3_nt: TGTGCCAGCAGTTTTCGGGACCCCCACTACAATGAGCAGTTCTTC
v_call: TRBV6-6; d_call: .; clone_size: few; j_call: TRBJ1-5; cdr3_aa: CATRLYEINQPQHF; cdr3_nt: TGTGCCACCCGTTTATACGAAATCAATCAGCCCCAGCATTTT
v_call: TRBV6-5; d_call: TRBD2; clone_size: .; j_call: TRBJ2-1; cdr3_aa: CASSESGGANEQFF; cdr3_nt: TGTGCCAGCAGTGAAAGCGGGGGGGCCAATGAGCAGTTCTTC
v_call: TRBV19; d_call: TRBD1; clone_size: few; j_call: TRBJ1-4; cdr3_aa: CASSYTGGRNEKLFF; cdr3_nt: TGTGCCAGTAGCTACACAGGGGGCCGTAATGAAAAACTGTTTTTT
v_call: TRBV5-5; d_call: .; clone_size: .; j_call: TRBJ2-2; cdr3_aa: CASSLGDPGELFF; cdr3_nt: TGTGCCAGCAGCTTAGGGGATCCCGGGGAGCTGTTTTTT
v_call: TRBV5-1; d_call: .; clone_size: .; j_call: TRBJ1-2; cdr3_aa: CASSKTGGGIYGYTF; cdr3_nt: TGCGCCAGCAGCAAGACTGGGGGCGGTATCTATGGCTACACCTTC
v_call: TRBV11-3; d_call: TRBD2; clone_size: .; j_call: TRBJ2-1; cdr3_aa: CASSLGLVGGVPRNEQFF; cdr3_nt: TGTGCCAGCAGCTTAGGTCTTGTCGGGGGGGTCCCTCGAAATGAGCAGTTCTTC
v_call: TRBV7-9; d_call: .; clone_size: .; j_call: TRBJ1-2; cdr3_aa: CASSYRGPPYGYTF; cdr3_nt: TGTGCCAGCAGCTATAGGGGACCCCCCTATGGCTACACCTTC
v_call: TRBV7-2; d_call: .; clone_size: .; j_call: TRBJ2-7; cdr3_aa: CASRWGVSYEQYF; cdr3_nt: TGTGCCAGCAGGTGGGGTGTTTCCTACGAGCAGTACTTC
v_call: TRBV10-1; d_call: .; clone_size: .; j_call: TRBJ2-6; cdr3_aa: CATPMRVSAKSSGANVLTF; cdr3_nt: TGCGCCACCCCTATGAGGGTTTCAGCGAAGAGCTCTGGGGCCAACGTCCTGACTTTC
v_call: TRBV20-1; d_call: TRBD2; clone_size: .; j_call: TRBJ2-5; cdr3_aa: CSARTGTSWRETQYF; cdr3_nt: TGCAGTGCTAGAACCGGGACTAGTTGGAGAGAGACCCAGTACTTC
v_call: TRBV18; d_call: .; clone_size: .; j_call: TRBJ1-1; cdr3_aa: CASSPTTGYTEAFF; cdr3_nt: TGTGCCAGCTCACCCACAACCGGGTACACTGAAGCTTTCTTT
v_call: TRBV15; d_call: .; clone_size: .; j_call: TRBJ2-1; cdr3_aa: CATSRGIHLARRIDNEQFF; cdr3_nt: TGTGCCACCAGCAGAGGAATTCATCTGGCAAGGCGCATCGACAATGAGCAGTTCTTC
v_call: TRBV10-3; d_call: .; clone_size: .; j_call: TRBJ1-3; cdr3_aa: CAITLGGIGNTIYF; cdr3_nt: TGTGCCATCACCCTAGGGGGGATTGGAAACACCATATATTTT